The T cell receptor beta chain described here comes from a study of early T cells in non-severe SARS-CoV-2 infection. Looking at the study overall: Unsorted whole-blood RNA was sequenced in bulk, leaving chains unpaired. The study, taken as a whole, reports: Matching with VDJdb favored anti-spike CD8 responses (missing private and CD4 specificities).

The CDR3 spans 15 residues. The J segment lost 7 bases and the V segment lost 2 bases, leaving 8 bases of the junction unmatched. CDR1 and CDR2 from the germline V gene are SGHRS and YFSETQ. A remark on this clonotype: The antigen is unknown.

Individually, cDNA molecules had unique molecular identifiers attached to them. Using its own MiXCR run on the 5' RACE reads, TCRdb lists one record per CDR3 protein. The repertoire consists of tens of thousands of distinct CDR3 sequences, with 13% to 15% occurring once and the leading ten covering around 5.8%. The source material was whole blood. The rearrangement links TRBV5-1 to TRBJ2-1, with 8 bases aligning to TRBD1. This TCR was recovered from an adult who was a healthcare worker with PCR-confirmed SARS-CoV-2 infection or an uninfected control (not recorded which). The CDR3 is CASSLSGQDLNEQFF. Here the CDR3 DNA reads TGCGCCAGCAGCTTATCGGGACAGGACTTGAATGAGCAGTTCTTC.